A single T cell receptor beta chain is shown here with its context. The antigen is not known. Study processing details: Filtering of immunoSEQ junctional sequences could not match full-length read filtering. The data were produced by immunoSEQ multiplex PCR, yet TCRdb's version contains in-frame clones alone and is incomplete. The V and J calls and clone size are taken from that table; D and trimming were inferred from the DNA. The sample lists some 580,000 clones; about 98% were seen once. The data derive from a study of shared clonotypes between healthy human individuals. Germline V gene sequence: CDR1 MGHRA, CDR2 YSYEKL. The CDR3 length is 14 residues. V was trimmed by 4 bases and J by 3 bases, leaving 13 bases between them. Selected positively for CCR7 and CD45RO-negative, naive CD8 cells excluded terminally differentiated effector memory CD45RA+ cells. Adult donors, all healthy and HIV-negative, had no recent acute infections or vaccinations.

General observations from the study: Large depth notwithstanding, sorted-subset sequencing proved incomplete by rarefaction.

The rearrangement links TRBV4-1 to TRBJ2-7; D is possibly TRBD1 or TRBD2 (5 bases each). The receptor was derived from a man younger than 45 in good health. The sample consisted of naive CD8+ T cells sorted from blood. CDR3 protein: CASSLRDGDYEQYF. The CDR3 nucleotides are TGCGCCAGCAGCCTACGGGACGGAGACTACGAGCAGTACTTC.